The following is a T cell receptor beta chain sequence with its context. This record belongs to a study of shared clonotypes between healthy human individuals. Here immunoSEQ multiplex PCR was the method, and the copy in TCRdb shows in-frame clones only, minus some. The sample consists of 2,500,000 or so clones, around nine tenths of them appearing once. V gave up 5 bases and J gave up 12 bases, with 13 bases separating them. This CDR3 has 10 amino acids. Germline V CDR1 and CDR2: DFQATT, SNEGSKA (reference sequence). The chain joins TRBV20-1 to TRBJ1-1; D may be TRBD1 (5 bases). This sequence was found in a man between 18 and 29 years old in good health. The sequenced sample was naive CD4+ T cells sorted from blood. Subset specified: CD45RA+ positively selected. The CDR3 is CSASVGAPFF. The CDR3 DNA follows: TGCAGTGCTTCAGTTGGGGCCCCTTTCTTT.